Sequencing of this TCR beta chain was carried out in a study of blood T cell repertoires in COVID-19. Study information: From the United States, Italy and Spain came samples of acute and convalescent COVID-19. PBMCs, B-cell-depleted T cells, or T cells were the source of the cDNA or gDNA that made up the material.

The V gene's germline CDR1 is KGHSH and CDR2 LQKENI. The CDR3 loop spans 13 amino acids. Between the trimmed V and J ends, which lost 6 bases and 2 bases, there was a span of 7 bases. In the authors' workflow: Amplification of reference gene primers was used by the study to estimate nucleated cell counts. The method was immunoSEQ multiplex PCR; TCRdb's version includes in-frame clones alone and lacks a portion of them. V and J calls and clone size are as listed in that table; D and trimming were resolved from the DNA. The sample contains 150,000 to 200,000 clones, over 80% of which appear only once. The TCR comes from a middle-aged woman with COVID-19, enrolled during active disease. The specimen was peripheral blood. The genes are TRBV18 and TRBJ2-2, with a possible D match to TRBD1 (5 bases). Here the CDR3 reads CASSTGNTGELFF. The CDR3 region has the DNA TGTGCCAGCTCTACAGGAAACACCGGGGAGCTGTTTTTT.